Listed below are T cell receptor beta chains from one sample, sequenced in a study of blood T cell repertoires in COVID-19. Generated by immunoSEQ multiplex PCR, the TCRdb table keeps only in-frame clones and is missing some. The repertoire consists of 240,000 or so clones, with more than 75% occurring once and the leading ten covering approximately 7.2%. Sequenced: peripheral blood. The receptors here all came from a woman aged 70-85 years with active or convalescent COVID-19. Both conserved end residues are part of each CDR3. A D gene is named only where the DNA matches it firmly. Some rows have no size entry. The others give once, few or many, or a class for an expanded clone.

cdr3_length: 16; clone_size: NA; v_call: TRBV4-3; j_call: TRBJ2-3; d_call: TRBD2; cdr3_nt: TGCGCCAGCAGCAATTTAGCGGGGTCTAGCACAGATACGCAGTATTTT; cdr3_aa: CASSNLAGSSTDTQYF
cdr3_length: 17; clone_size: NA; v_call: TRBV9; j_call: TRBJ1-2; d_call: NA; cdr3_nt: TGTGCCAGCAGCGTAGGTGGAGGTGCCACTTTTAACTATGGCTACACCTTC; cdr3_aa: CASSVGGGATFNYGYTF
cdr3_length: 17; clone_size: NA; v_call: TRBV3-1/TRBV3-2; j_call: TRBJ2-5; d_call: TRBD2; cdr3_nt: TGTGCCAGCAGCCATGGGGGCGGGGGGCTCCCTCGGGGGACCCAGTACTTC; cdr3_aa: CASSHGGGGLPRGTQYF
cdr3_length: 12; clone_size: once; v_call: TRBV29-1; j_call: TRBJ1-1; d_call: NA; cdr3_nt: TGCAGCGGTGGACAGATGAACACTGAAGCTTTCTTT; cdr3_aa: CSGGQMNTEAFF
cdr3_length: 15; clone_size: NA; v_call: TRBV14; j_call: TRBJ1-6; d_call: NA; cdr3_nt: TGTGCCAGCAGCCAAAGGGCCGGGGGGTATTCACCCCTCCACTTT; cdr3_aa: CASSQRAGGYSPLHF
cdr3_length: 14; clone_size: NA; v_call: TRBV7-2; j_call: TRBJ1-4; d_call: TRBD1; cdr3_nt: TGTGCCAGCACCCGCGACAGGGGTGGAGAAAAACTGTTTTTT; cdr3_aa: CASTRDRGGEKLFF
cdr3_length: 16; clone_size: NA; v_call: TRBV10-2; j_call: TRBJ2-2; d_call: TRBD1; cdr3_nt: TGCGCCAGCAGTGGACGGGACAGGGTAAACACCGGGGAGCTGTTTTTT; cdr3_aa: CASSGRDRVNTGELFF
cdr3_length: 13; clone_size: once; v_call: TRBV7-3; j_call: TRBJ1-1; d_call: NA; cdr3_nt: TGTGCCAGCAGCTTAGGGGGCAGCACTGAAGCTTTCTTT; cdr3_aa: CASSLGGSTEAFF
cdr3_length: 16; clone_size: NA; v_call: TRBV24-1; j_call: TRBJ1-5; d_call: TRBD1; cdr3_nt: TGTGCCACCAGTGACCGGGGGACAGGCATCAATCAGCCCCAGCATTTT; cdr3_aa: CATSDRGTGINQPQHF
cdr3_length: 13; clone_size: NA; v_call: TRBV11-2; j_call: TRBJ2-1; d_call: NA; cdr3_nt: TGTGCCAGCAGCTTAGGGGCGGGCAATGAGCAGTTCTTC; cdr3_aa: CASSLGAGNEQFF
cdr3_length: 15; clone_size: NA; v_call: TRBV2; j_call: TRBJ2-3; d_call: NA; cdr3_nt: TGTGCCAGCAGCGATAGCGGTACCTCGACAGATACGCAGTATTTT; cdr3_aa: CASSDSGTSTDTQYF
cdr3_length: 16; clone_size: once; v_call: TRBV5-1; j_call: TRBJ2-3; d_call: TRBD2; cdr3_nt: TGCGCCAGCAGCTTGGGAGGCGGGGGGGCCCAAAATACGCAGTATTTT; cdr3_aa: CASSLGGGGAQNTQYF
cdr3_length: 15; clone_size: NA; v_call: TRBV6-5; j_call: TRBJ2-2; d_call: NA; cdr3_nt: TGTGCCAGCAGTTACGGGACACCGAACACCGGGGAGCTGTTTTTT; cdr3_aa: CASSYGTPNTGELFF
cdr3_length: 15; clone_size: NA; v_call: TRBV2; j_call: TRBJ1-2; d_call: NA; cdr3_nt: TGTGCCAGCACTTATGAGGTGGGACTAAACTATGGCTACACCTTC; cdr3_aa: CASTYEVGLNYGYTF
cdr3_length: 14; clone_size: NA; v_call: TRBV27; j_call: TRBJ1-5; d_call: NA; cdr3_nt: TGTGCCAGCAGTTGGCGGTATAGCAATCAGCCCCAGCATTTT; cdr3_aa: CASSWRYSNQPQHF
cdr3_length: 11; clone_size: NA; v_call: TRBV24-1; j_call: TRBJ2-7; d_call: NA; cdr3_nt: TGTGCCACCTCGGGACAATACGAGCAGTACTTC; cdr3_aa: CATSGQYEQYF
cdr3_length: 13; clone_size: NA; v_call: TRBV18; j_call: TRBJ1-1; d_call: NA; cdr3_nt: TGTGCCAGCTCCCCCCCACGGCGGGATGAAGCTTTCTTT; cdr3_aa: CASSPPRRDEAFF
cdr3_length: 17; clone_size: NA; v_call: TRBV9; j_call: TRBJ1-3; d_call: NA; cdr3_nt: TGTGCCAGCAGCGTAGCCCCCGGACTAGGCTCTGGAAACACCATATATTTT; cdr3_aa: CASSVAPGLGSGNTIYF
cdr3_length: 15; clone_size: NA; v_call: TRBV19; j_call: TRBJ2-7; d_call: NA; cdr3_nt: TGTGCCAGTAGTCCCACCCCCGGACAGACTTACGAGCAGTACTTC; cdr3_aa: CASSPTPGQTYEQYF
cdr3_length: 16; clone_size: NA; v_call: TRBV4-3; j_call: TRBJ1-4; d_call: TRBD1; cdr3_nt: TGCGCCAGCAGCCAATCCCCGACAGGGGGACATGAAAAACTGTTTTTT; cdr3_aa: CASSQSPTGGHEKLFF
cdr3_length: 15; clone_size: NA; v_call: TRBV18; j_call: TRBJ1-1; d_call: NA; cdr3_nt: TGTGCCAGCTCACCAGGTAGCCAAGGGAGAACTGAAGCTTTCTTT; cdr3_aa: CASSPGSQGRTEAFF
cdr3_length: 14; clone_size: NA; v_call: TRBV19; j_call: TRBJ1-6; d_call: TRBD1; cdr3_nt: TGTGCCAGTAGGAGGACCGGACAGGGCCGGTCGCTCCACTTT; cdr3_aa: CASRRTGQGRSLHF
cdr3_length: 13; clone_size: few; v_call: TRBV4-2; j_call: TRBJ2-7; d_call: NA; cdr3_nt: TGTGCCAGCAACCAGCCAGGGCGTGACGAGCAGTACTTC; cdr3_aa: CASNQPGRDEQYF
cdr3_length: 14; clone_size: once; v_call: TRBV5-4; j_call: TRBJ1-1; d_call: NA; cdr3_nt: TGTGCCAGCAGCTTATGGGCGGGGGACACTGAAGCTTTCTTT; cdr3_aa: CASSLWAGDTEAFF
cdr3_length: 15; clone_size: once; v_call: TRBV6-5; j_call: TRBJ2-1; d_call: TRBD2; cdr3_nt: TGTGCCAGCAGAACTAGCGGGGGGGCCCAGGGTGAGCAGTTCTTC; cdr3_aa: CASRTSGGAQGEQFF
cdr3_length: 13; clone_size: NA; v_call: TRBV2; j_call: TRBJ1-1; d_call: TRBD1; cdr3_nt: TGTGCCAGCAGTGAAAAGCAACAGGGGTCAGCTTTCTTT; cdr3_aa: CASSEKQQGSAFF
cdr3_length: 15; clone_size: NA; v_call: TRBV19; j_call: TRBJ1-1; d_call: TRBD1; cdr3_nt: TGTGCCAGTAGTCTCACGACAGGGGGTAACACTGAAGCTTTCTTT; cdr3_aa: CASSLTTGGNTEAFF
cdr3_length: 16; clone_size: NA; v_call: TRBV7-9; j_call: TRBJ2-4; d_call: NA; cdr3_nt: TGTGCCAGCAGCCCTCCCGGGGTGGGGGCAAGGGACATTCAGTACTTC; cdr3_aa: CASSPPGVGARDIQYF
cdr3_length: 12; clone_size: NA; v_call: TRBV19; j_call: TRBJ1-1; d_call: NA; cdr3_nt: TGTGCCAGTAGTATACCGGGTTCTTTGGCTTTCTTT; cdr3_aa: CASSIPGSLAFF
cdr3_length: 16; clone_size: NA; v_call: TRBV4-3; j_call: TRBJ1-4; d_call: TRBD1; cdr3_nt: TGCGCCAGCAGCCAAGGCACAGGGGCAACTAATGAAAAACTGTTTTTT; cdr3_aa: CASSQGTGATNEKLFF
cdr3_length: 13; clone_size: NA; v_call: TRBV6-5; j_call: TRBJ2-7; d_call: TRBD1; cdr3_nt: TGTGCCAGCCGTACAGGGGCGTCCTACGAGCAGTACTTC; cdr3_aa: CASRTGASYEQYF
cdr3_length: 14; clone_size: NA; v_call: TRBV9; j_call: TRBJ1-1; d_call: NA; cdr3_nt: TGTGCCAGCAGCGTAGCCTCAGGGAACACTGAAGCTTTCTTT; cdr3_aa: CASSVASGNTEAFF
cdr3_length: 16; clone_size: few; v_call: TRBV29-1; j_call: TRBJ1-1; d_call: NA; cdr3_nt: TGCAGCGTTGGGGGCGGAGGGACTCCAACGAACACTGAAGCTTTCTTT; cdr3_aa: CSVGGGGTPTNTEAFF
cdr3_length: 15; clone_size: NA; v_call: TRBV3-1/TRBV3-2; j_call: TRBJ2-7; d_call: NA; cdr3_nt: TGTGCCAGCAGCCAAGGCGCGGGGAGCTCCTACGAGCAGTACTTC; cdr3_aa: CASSQGAGSSYEQYF
cdr3_length: 14; clone_size: once; v_call: TRBV6-5; j_call: TRBJ1-2; d_call: TRBD1; cdr3_nt: TGTGCCAGCAGTTATAGGACAGGCTACTATGGCTACACCTTC; cdr3_aa: CASSYRTGYYGYTF
cdr3_length: 13; clone_size: NA; v_call: TRBV12-3/TRBV12-4; j_call: TRBJ1-6; d_call: NA; cdr3_nt: TGTGCCAGCAGTTTAGGTCGTAATTCACCCCTCCACTTT; cdr3_aa: CASSLGRNSPLHF
cdr3_length: 19; clone_size: NA; v_call: TRBV10-3; j_call: TRBJ1-1; d_call: TRBD1; cdr3_nt: TGTGCCATCAAAGTAGTAGTCTCGGGACAGGGTTTTTTGAGCACTGAAGCTTTCTTT; cdr3_aa: CAIKVVVSGQGFLSTEAFF
cdr3_length: 19; clone_size: NA; v_call: TRBV3-1/TRBV3-2; j_call: TRBJ2-3; d_call: NA; cdr3_nt: TGTGCCAGCAGCCACCCGCAGTTTCCTAGCGCACGCCTCACAGATACGCAGTATTTT; cdr3_aa: CASSHPQFPSARLTDTQYF
cdr3_length: 14; clone_size: NA; v_call: TRBV5-5; j_call: TRBJ2-7; d_call: TRBD1; cdr3_nt: TGTGCCAGCAGCCAGACAGGGGCCATAGGCGAGCAGTACTTC; cdr3_aa: CASSQTGAIGEQYF
cdr3_length: 15; clone_size: once; v_call: TRBV19; j_call: TRBJ1-4; d_call: TRBD1; cdr3_nt: TGTGCCAGTTCTATCGGACAGGGGGCGAATGAAAAACTGTTTTTT; cdr3_aa: CASSIGQGANEKLFF
cdr3_length: 14; clone_size: NA; v_call: TRBV20-1; j_call: TRBJ1-1; d_call: NA; cdr3_nt: TGCAGTGCTAGTAAGGACTCCTTGAACACTGAAGCTTTCTTT; cdr3_aa: CSASKDSLNTEAFF
cdr3_length: 14; clone_size: once; v_call: TRBV7-9; j_call: TRBJ2-7; d_call: TRBD2; cdr3_nt: TGTGCCAGCAGCTATAGCGGGGGCCTATACGAGCAGTACTTC; cdr3_aa: CASSYSGGLYEQYF
cdr3_length: 13; clone_size: NA; v_call: TRBV7-9; j_call: TRBJ1-1; d_call: NA; cdr3_nt: TGTGCCAGCAGCTCCCCCGTGAACACTGAAGCTTTCTTT; cdr3_aa: CASSSPVNTEAFF
cdr3_length: 15; clone_size: NA; v_call: TRBV15; j_call: TRBJ2-7; d_call: TRBD2; cdr3_nt: TGTGCCACCAGCCCAAGCGGGGTGGCCTTTCGTGAGCAGTACTTC; cdr3_aa: CATSPSGVAFREQYF
cdr3_length: 12; clone_size: NA; v_call: TRBV19; j_call: TRBJ2-7; d_call: TRBD1; cdr3_nt: TGTGCCTCTGGACAGGGGGCCTACGAGCAGTACTTC; cdr3_aa: CASGQGAYEQYF
cdr3_length: 16; clone_size: NA; v_call: TRBV11-2; j_call: TRBJ1-3; d_call: NA; cdr3_nt: TGTGCCAGCAGCTTCGGTCAGGGTAATTACGGAAACACCATATATTTT; cdr3_aa: CASSFGQGNYGNTIYF
cdr3_length: 16; clone_size: medium-sized; v_call: TRBV24-1; j_call: TRBJ2-1; d_call: NA; cdr3_nt: TGTGCCACCAGCCCTACGGGACACATTTCCTACAATGAGCAGTTCTTC; cdr3_aa: CATSPTGHISYNEQFF
cdr3_length: 17; clone_size: NA; v_call: TRBV18; j_call: TRBJ1-1; d_call: NA; cdr3_nt: TGTGCCAGCTCACCACCGGACACCACCTCCATGAACACTGAAGCTTTCTTT; cdr3_aa: CASSPPDTTSMNTEAFF
cdr3_length: 15; clone_size: NA; v_call: TRBV28; j_call: TRBJ1-2; d_call: TRBD1; cdr3_nt: TGTGCCAGCAGTCCCCCGGGACAGGGATTCTATGGCTACACCTTC; cdr3_aa: CASSPPGQGFYGYTF
cdr3_length: 16; clone_size: NA; v_call: TRBV19; j_call: TRBJ1-5; d_call: NA; cdr3_nt: TGTGCCAGTAGTATCGCAGGCTCCCTTCTAAATCAGCCCCAGCATTTT; cdr3_aa: CASSIAGSLLNQPQHF